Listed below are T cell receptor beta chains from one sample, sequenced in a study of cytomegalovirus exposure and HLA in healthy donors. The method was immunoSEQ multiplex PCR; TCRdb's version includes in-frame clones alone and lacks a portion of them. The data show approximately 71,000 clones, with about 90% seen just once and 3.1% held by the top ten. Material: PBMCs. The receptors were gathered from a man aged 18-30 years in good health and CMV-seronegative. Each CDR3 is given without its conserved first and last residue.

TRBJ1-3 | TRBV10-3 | AITQEPSGNTIY
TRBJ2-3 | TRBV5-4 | ASSSGQGSYTDTQY
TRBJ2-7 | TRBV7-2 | ASSLGTSGSLY
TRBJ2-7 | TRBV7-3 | ASSVSGTSTYEQY
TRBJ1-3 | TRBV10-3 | AISSKGQGNTIY
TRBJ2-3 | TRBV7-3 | ASSLGGRAWVDTQY
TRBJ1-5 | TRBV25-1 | ASSEGGTRFPGQPQH
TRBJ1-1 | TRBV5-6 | ASSSGTVAF
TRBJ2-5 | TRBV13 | ASSLEGPGLGLRETQY
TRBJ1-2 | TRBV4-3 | ASSQTRVGIGYT
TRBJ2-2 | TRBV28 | ASSHPILAGETGELF
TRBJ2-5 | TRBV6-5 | ATTLRDQETQY
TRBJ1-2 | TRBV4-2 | ASSLQPGQGAHGYT
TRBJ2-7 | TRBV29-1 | SVETPAGDEQY
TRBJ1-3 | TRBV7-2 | ASSLRPGQMGGNTIY
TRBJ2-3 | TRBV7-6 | ASSLGGGRALDTQY
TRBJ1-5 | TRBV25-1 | ASSLRGLNQPQH
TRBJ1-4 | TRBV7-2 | ASSLWTGDEKLF
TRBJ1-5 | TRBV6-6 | ASSYPGIQPQH
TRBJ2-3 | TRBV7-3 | ASSLTGAGRYTQY
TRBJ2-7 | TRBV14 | ASFLGGGRVRYEQY
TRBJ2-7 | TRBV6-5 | ASSSLGGGVYEQY
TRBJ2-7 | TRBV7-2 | ASSLVPTRGTTYEQY
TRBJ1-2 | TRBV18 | ASSRRQVPYGYT
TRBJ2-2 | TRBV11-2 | ASSSWRAPTGELF
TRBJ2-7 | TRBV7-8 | ASSPRDRSYEQY
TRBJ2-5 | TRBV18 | ASSPRGMGGETQY
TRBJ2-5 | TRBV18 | ASANRGGETQY
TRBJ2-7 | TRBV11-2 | ASSLEAGAYEQY
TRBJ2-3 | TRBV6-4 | ASARQVETDTQY
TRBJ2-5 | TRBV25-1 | ASSERAGGPGTQY
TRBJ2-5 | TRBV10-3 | ATMGQGRETQY
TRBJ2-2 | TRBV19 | ASSRDRTGELF
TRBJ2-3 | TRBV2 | ARKGVLREVTDTQY
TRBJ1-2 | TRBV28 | ASSIKQGAWYGYT
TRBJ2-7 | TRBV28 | ASSPRDRGLSYEQY
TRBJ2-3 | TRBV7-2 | ASYREGGRNSDTQY
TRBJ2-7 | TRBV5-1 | ASSLVSSYEQY
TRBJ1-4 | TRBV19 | ASSRGSATNEKLF
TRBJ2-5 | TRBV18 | ASSRTSGEETQY
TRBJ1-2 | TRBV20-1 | SGPGNYGYT
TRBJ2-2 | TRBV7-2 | ASGGSWNTGELF
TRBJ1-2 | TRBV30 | AWSLTGTGSYT
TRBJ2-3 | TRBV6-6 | ASSSTDTQY
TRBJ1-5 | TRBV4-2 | ASSHRGVNQPQH
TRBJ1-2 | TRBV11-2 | ASSWDRGLNYGYT
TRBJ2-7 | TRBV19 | ASSGGPSGYSYEQY
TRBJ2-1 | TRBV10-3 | AIKLAGNYNEQF
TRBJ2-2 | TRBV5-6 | ASSLESGRIGELF
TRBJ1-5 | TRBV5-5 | ASSSSIYQGADQPQH
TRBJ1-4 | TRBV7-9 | ASRKDSRSEKLF
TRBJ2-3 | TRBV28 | ASSLSILAGGPTDTQY
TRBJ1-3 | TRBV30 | ACRLTGSLGNTIY
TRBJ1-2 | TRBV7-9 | ASSLADPGRGGYT
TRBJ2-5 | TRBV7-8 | ASSPRTFSGETQY